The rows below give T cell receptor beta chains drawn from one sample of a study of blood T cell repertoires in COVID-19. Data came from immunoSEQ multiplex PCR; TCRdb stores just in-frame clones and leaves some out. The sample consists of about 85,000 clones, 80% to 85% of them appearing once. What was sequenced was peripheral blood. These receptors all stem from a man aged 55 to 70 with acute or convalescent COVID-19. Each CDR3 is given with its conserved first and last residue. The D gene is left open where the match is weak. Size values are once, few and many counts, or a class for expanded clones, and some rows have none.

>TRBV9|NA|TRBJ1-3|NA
TGTGCCAGCAGCCCTCCAGGGAACACCATATATTTT
CASSPPGNTIYF
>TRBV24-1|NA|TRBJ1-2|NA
TGTGCCACCAGTGTAACCGCGAACTATGGCTACACCTTC
CATSVTANYGYTF
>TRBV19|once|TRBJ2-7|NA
TGTGCCAGTAGTATAGCCGTAGCCTACGAGCAGTACTTC
CASSIAVAYEQYF
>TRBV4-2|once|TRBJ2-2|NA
TGTGCCAGCAGCCAAGTCCAGGGTGGCACCGGGGAGCTGTTTTTT
CASSQVQGGTGELFF
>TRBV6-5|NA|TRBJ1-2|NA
TGTGCCAGCAGTTACTCGACGGGGGGGTATGGCTACACCTTC
CASSYSTGGYGYTF
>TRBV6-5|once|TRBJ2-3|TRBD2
TGTGCCAGCAGAGTCGCTAGCGGGGGCTATGATACGCAGTATTTT
CASRVASGGYDTQYF
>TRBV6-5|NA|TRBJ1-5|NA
TGTGCCAGCCGGTCCTTAGGGGGAGGCAATCAGCCCCAGCATTTT
CASRSLGGGNQPQHF
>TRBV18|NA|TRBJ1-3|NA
TGTGCCAGCTCACCACCGGGCAGAAAAGATGGAAACACCATATATTTT
CASSPPGRKDGNTIYF
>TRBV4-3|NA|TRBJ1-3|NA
TGCGCCAGCAGCCAAGATAGTCGGTTCTCTGGAAACACCATATATTTT
CASSQDSRFSGNTIYF
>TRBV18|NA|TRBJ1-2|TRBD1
TGTGCCAGCTCAGCCGGGACAGGGTATGGCTACACCTTC
CASSAGTGYGYTF
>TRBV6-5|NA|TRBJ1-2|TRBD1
TGTGCCAGCAGTTCCGGACAGGGGAGGGATGGCTACACCTTC
CASSSGQGRDGYTF
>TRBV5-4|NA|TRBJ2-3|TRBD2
TGTGCCAGCAGCTGGCTAGCGGGCCTCGACACAGATACGCAGTATTTT
CASSWLAGLDTDTQYF
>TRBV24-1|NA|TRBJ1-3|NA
TGTGCCACCAGTGAAGGAGGGCTCGGGGGAAACACCATATATTTT
CATSEGGLGGNTIYF
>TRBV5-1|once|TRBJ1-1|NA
TGCGCCAGCAGCTTGGCCCAGACAGGACAAGGGGCTGAAGCTTTCTTT
CASSLAQTGQGAEAFF
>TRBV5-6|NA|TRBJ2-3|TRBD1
TGTGCCAGCAGCTTGAGACAGGGACGTGGAGATACGCAGTATTTT
CASSLRQGRGDTQYF
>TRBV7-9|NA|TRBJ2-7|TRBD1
TGTGCCAGCAGCCCCAAGCCGGGACAGGGGGCCGAGCAGTACTTC
CASSPKPGQGAEQYF
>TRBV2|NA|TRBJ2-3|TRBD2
TGTGCCAGCAGTAGCGGGGGGGCGGGCACAGATACGCAGTATTTT
CASSSGGAGTDTQYF
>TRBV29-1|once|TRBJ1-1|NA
TGCTCCTCGCGGCGGGGGGGGCGGACGGCTTTCTTT
CSSRRGGRTAFF
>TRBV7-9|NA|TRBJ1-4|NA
TGTGCCAGCAGCTCAGGACAGTCAGGGTGGGAAAAACTGTTTTTT
CASSSGQSGWEKLFF
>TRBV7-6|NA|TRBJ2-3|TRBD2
TGTGCCAGTACCAGCGGGGGGGCCGCAGATACGCAGTATTTT
CASTSGGAADTQYF
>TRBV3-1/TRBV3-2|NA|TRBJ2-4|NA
TGTGCCAGCAGCCAAGAGGGCCTCAAGATGACCATTCAGTACTTC
CASSQEGLKMTIQYF
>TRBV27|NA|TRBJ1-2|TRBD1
TGTGCCAGCAGTTGGGACAGGAAGTTTTCCTCCGGCTACACCTTC
CASSWDRKFSSGYTF
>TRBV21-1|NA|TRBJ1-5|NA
TGTGCCAGCAGCAAAGGAGGGGGGGGTCAGCCCCAGCATTTT
CASSKGGGGQPQHF
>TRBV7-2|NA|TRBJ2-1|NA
TGTGCCAGCAGCTTCAGCGGAAGCTCCTACAATGAGCAGTTCTTC
CASSFSGSSYNEQFF
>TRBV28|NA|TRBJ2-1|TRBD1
TGTGCCAGCAGTGACCCACAGGGGGCGTTTGTTGGCAATGAGCAGTTCTTC
CASSDPQGAFVGNEQFF
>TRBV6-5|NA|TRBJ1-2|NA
TGTGCCAGCAGTTACGGCGAGGGGGTTGTTTATGGCTACACCTTC
CASSYGEGVVYGYTF
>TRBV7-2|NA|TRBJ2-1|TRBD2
TGTGCCAGCAGTCCAGCGGGACTAGACCACAATGAGCAGTTCTTC
CASSPAGLDHNEQFF
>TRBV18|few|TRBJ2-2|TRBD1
TGTGCCAGCTCACCACAATCAGGGGGCCTCGGGGAGCTGTTTTTT
CASSPQSGGLGELFF
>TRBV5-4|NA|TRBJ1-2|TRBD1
TGTGCCAGCAGCAGATCCGGGGACAGGGCTTTCTATGGCTACACCTTC
CASSRSGDRAFYGYTF
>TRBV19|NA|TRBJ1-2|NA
TGTGCCAGCCTTCAGAATTACTATGGCTACACCTTC
CASLQNYYGYTF
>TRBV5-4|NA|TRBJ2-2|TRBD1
TGTGCCAGCAGCTTGGACAGGGGGGCCGGGGAGCTGTTTTTT
CASSLDRGAGELFF
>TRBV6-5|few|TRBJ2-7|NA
TGTGCCAGCGCTTTAAGTGGCAGATTCTACGAGCAGTACTTC
CASALSGRFYEQYF
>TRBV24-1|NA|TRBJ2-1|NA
TGTGCCACCAGTGATTTGCAGGGGGGTGGGTACAATGAGCAGTTCTTC
CATSDLQGGGYNEQFF